The source of this T cell receptor beta chain is a study of cytomegalovirus exposure and HLA in healthy donors. The study, taken as a whole, reports: Versus the roughly 670-donor mean, an Asian-associated ancestry cluster reportedly showed fewer N-insertions in a later analysis. The authors reported that TCR beta sequences could predict HLA-A and HLA-B alleles. These predictions were accurate for most subjects in the first cohort. Generally TCR sequences proved uncommon, though certain public TCRs appeared in numerous donors. In a later analysis, fewer than 20,000 TCR beta sequences were associated with HLA alleles at 0.05 false discovery rate.

Primers included in the PCR were 60 Vbeta and 13 Jbeta primers. The repertoire was sequenced with immunoSEQ multiplex PCR; TCRdb's copy has only in-frame clones and lacks some. The table includes 150,000 to 200,000 clones, roughly 78% detected once. As regards this clone: Its specificity is unknown.

Germline lookup yields CDR1 MNHEY and CDR2 SVGAGI. The CDR3 sequence is 15 residues long. V gave up 4 bases and J gave up 3 bases; unmatched junction bases: 7. This clonotype was obtained from a woman between 40 and 50 years old in good health and CMV-seronegative. This chain connects TRBV6-5 to TRBJ2-3, with TRBD1 identical over 7 bases. Sequencing was performed on PBMCs. CDR3 loop: CASSSPKGQTDTQYF. CDR3 coding DNA: TGTGCCAGCAGTTCCCCCAAGGGACAGACAGATACGCAGTATTTT.